The clone carrying this T cell receptor beta chain was counted only a few times. The antigen is undetermined. The data derive from a study of beta chain features in type 1 diabetes. The entirety of the isolated RNA underwent reverse transcription, so expressed TCRB transcripts were sequenced. TCRdb's table, derived via immunoSEQ multiplex PCR, lists solely in-frame clones and lacks some. The sample consists of roughly 300,000 clones, around 13% of them appearing once. The CDR3 is 13 residues long. CDR1 and CDR2 from the germline V gene are SNHLY and FYNNEI. V gave up 3 bases and J gave up 3 bases, with 7 bases separating them. Regarding the study as a whole: Patients showed naive, central memory and Treg TCRB repertoires that appeared more similar than those of healthy donors. When Type 1 diabetes patients were examined, their TCRB CDR3s proved moderately but significantly shorter in all four CD4+ subsets.

The single heparinised draw taken from each donor contained about 100 mL of blood on average. The sequence was obtained from a man under 40 in good health. V is TRBV2 and J is TRBJ2-3; D is perhaps TRBD1 (5 bases). The sequencing input was central memory CD4+ T cells from blood. The CDR3 DNA sequence: TGTGCCAGCAGTGAGTACAGGACAGATACGCAGTATTTT. Translated: CASSEYRTDTQYF. Drawing the rest from reference TRBV2 and TRBJ2-3, the complete variable domain is EPEVTQTPSHQVTQMGQEVILRCVPISNHLYFYWYRQILGQKVEFLVSFYNNEISEKSEIFDDQFSVERPDGSNFTLKIRSTKLEDSAMYFCASSEYRTDTQYFGPGTRLTVL.